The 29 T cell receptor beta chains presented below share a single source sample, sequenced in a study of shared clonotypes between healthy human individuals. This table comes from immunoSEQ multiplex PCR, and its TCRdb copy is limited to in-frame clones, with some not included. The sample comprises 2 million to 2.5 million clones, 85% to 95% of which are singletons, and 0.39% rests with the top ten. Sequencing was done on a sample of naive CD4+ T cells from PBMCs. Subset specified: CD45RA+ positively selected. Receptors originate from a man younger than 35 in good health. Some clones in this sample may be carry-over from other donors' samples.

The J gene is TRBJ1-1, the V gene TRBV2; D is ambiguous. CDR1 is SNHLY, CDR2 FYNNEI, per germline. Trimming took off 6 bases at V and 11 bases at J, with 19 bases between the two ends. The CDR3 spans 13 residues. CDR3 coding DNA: TGTGCCAGCAGGGTCACTCCGGGTCCTTATGCTTTCTTT. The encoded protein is CASRVTPGPYAFF.

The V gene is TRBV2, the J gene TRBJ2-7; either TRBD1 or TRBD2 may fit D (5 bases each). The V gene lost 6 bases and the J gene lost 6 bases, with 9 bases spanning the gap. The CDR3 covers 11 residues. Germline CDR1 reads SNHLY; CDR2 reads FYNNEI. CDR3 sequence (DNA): TGTGCCAGCAGGGGGGATCTCGAGCAGTACTTC. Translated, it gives CASRGDLEQYF. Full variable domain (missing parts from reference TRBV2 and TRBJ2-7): EPEVTQTPSHQVTQMGQEVILRCVPISNHLYFYWYRQILGQKVEFLVSFYNNEISEKSEIFDDQFSVERPDGSNFTLKIRSTKLEDSAMYFCASRGDLEQYFGPGTRLTVT.

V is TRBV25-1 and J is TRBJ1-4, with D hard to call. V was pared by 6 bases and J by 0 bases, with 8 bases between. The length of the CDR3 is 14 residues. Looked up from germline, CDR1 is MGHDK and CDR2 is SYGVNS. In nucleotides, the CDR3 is TGTGCCAGCAGCCCTTACTCAACTAATGAAAAACTGTTTTTT. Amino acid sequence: CASSPYSTNEKLFF.

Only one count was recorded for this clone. CDR3 region: CASSQLVYPGGPDNEQFF. In DNA form, the CDR3 reads TGTGCCAGCAGTCAACTCGTGTATCCGGGAGGGCCTGACAATGAGCAGTTCTTC. The chain joins TRBV28 to TRBJ2-1, with TRBD2 matching over 8 bases. Trimming removed 5 bases from V and 5 bases from J; junction bases left unmatched: 17. CDR1 MDHEN and CDR2 SYDVKM come from the germline V gene. The CDR3 spans 18 residues.

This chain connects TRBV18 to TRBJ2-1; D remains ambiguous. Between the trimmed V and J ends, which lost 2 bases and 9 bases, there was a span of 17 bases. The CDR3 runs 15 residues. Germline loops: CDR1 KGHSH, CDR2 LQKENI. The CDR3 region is CASSPFPGARVEQFF. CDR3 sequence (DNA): TGTGCCAGCTCACCATTCCCAGGTGCCAGAGTTGAGCAGTTCTTC.

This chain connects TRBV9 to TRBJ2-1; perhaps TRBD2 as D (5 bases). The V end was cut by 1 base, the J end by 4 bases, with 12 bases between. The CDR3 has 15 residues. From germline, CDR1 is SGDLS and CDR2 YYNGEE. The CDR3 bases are TGTGCCAGCAGCGTAAGGTTTACGGGATACAATGAGCAGTTCTTC. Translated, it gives CASSVRFTGYNEQFF.

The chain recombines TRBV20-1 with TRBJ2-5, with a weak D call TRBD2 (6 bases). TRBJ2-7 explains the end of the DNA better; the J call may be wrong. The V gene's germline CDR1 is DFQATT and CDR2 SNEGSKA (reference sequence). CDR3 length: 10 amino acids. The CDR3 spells CSARGDEQYF. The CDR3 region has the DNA TGCAGTGCCCGCGGGGACGAGCAGTACTTC.

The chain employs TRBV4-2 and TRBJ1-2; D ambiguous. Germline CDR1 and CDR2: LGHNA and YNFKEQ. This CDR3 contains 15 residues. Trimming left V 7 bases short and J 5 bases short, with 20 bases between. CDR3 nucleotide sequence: TGTGCCAGCAATCGTCCCGGCGCGGGGTCATATGGCTACACCTTC. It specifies CASNRPGAGSYGYTF.

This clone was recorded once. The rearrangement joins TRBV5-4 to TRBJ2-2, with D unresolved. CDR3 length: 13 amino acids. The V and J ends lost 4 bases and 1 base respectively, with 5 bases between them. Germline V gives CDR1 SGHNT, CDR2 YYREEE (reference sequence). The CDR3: CASSVRNTGELFF. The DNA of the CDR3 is TGTGCCAGCAGCGTCAGGAACACCGGGGAGCTGTTTTTT. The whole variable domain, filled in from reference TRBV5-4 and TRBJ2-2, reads ETGVTQSPTHLIKTRGQQVTLRCSSQSGHNTVSWYQQALGQGPQFIFQYYREEENGRGNFPPRFSGLQFPNYSSELNVNALELDDSALYLCASSVRNTGELFFGEGSRLTVL.

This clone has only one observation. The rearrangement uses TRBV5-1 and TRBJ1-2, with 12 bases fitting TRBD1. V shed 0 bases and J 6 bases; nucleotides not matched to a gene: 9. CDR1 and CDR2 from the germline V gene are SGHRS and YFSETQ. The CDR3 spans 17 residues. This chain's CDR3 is CASSLGRRDRGRDGYTF. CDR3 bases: TGCGCCAGCAGCTTGGGGCGCCGGGACAGGGGGCGGGATGGCTACACCTTC.

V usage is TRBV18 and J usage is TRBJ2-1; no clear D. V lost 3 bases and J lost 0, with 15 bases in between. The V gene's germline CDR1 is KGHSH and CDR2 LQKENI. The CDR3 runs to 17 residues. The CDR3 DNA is TGTGCCAGCTCACCGAGGCTCCCAGAGAGCTCCTACAATGAGCAGTTCTTC. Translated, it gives CASSPRLPESSYNEQFF.

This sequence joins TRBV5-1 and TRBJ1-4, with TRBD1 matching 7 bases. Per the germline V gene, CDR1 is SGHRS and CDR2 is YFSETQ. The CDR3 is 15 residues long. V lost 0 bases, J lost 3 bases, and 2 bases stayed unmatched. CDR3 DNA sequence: TGCGCCAGCAGCTTGGCCGACAGGGCTAATGAAAAACTGTTTTTT. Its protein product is CASSLADRANEKLFF.

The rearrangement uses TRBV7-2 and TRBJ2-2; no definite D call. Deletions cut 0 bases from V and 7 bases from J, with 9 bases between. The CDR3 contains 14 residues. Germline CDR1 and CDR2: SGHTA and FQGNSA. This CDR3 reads CASSLAFVVGELFF. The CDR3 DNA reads TGTGCCAGCAGCTTAGCGTTCGTTGTCGGGGAGCTGTTTTTT.

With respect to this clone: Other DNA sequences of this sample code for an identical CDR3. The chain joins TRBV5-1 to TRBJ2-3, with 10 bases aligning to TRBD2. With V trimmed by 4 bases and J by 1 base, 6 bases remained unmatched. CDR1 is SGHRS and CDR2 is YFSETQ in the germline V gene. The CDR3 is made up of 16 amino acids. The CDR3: CASSLPGTSGTDTQYF. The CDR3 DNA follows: TGCGCCAGCAGCCTCCCCGGGACTAGCGGCACAGATACGCAGTATTTT. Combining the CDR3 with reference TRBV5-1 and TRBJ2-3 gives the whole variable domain KAGVTQTPRYLIKTRGQQVTLSCSPISGHRSVSWYQQTPGQGLQFLFEYFSETQRNKGNFPGRFSGRQFSNSRSEMNVSTLELGDSALYLCASSLPGTSGTDTQYFGPGTRLTVL.

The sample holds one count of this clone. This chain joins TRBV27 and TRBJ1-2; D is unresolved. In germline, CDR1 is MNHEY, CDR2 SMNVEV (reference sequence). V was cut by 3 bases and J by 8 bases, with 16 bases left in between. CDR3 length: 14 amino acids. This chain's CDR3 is CASSFRDSLTGYTF. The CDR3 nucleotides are TGTGCCAGCAGTTTTAGGGATTCCCTTACCGGCTACACCTTC.

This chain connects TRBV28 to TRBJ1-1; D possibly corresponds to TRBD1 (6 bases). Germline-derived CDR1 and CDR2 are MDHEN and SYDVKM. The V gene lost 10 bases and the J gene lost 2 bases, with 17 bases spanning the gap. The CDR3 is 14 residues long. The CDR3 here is CAIQFSGTNTEAFF. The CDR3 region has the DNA TGTGCCATACAGTTCTCAGGGACAAACACTGAAGCTTTCTTT.

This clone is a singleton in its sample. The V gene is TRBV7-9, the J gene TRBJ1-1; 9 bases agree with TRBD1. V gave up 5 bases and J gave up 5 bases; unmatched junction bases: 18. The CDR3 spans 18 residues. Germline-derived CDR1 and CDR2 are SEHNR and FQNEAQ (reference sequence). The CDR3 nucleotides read TGTGCCAGCAGCCCTAGACCCGCGGGACAGGGTAGAGGAACTGAAGCTTTCTTT. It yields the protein CASSPRPAGQGRGTEAFF.

The CDR3 spells CASTTRAGHSEAFF. In DNA form, the CDR3 reads TGTGCCAGCACCACTAGGGCAGGGCATTCTGAAGCTTTCTTT. The genes are TRBV11-2 and TRBJ1-1; tentative D call: TRBD1 (5 bases). The germline gives CDR1 SGHAT, CDR2 FQNNGV. The germline V and J ends were trimmed by 7 bases and 6 bases, with 18 bases remaining between them. CDR3 size: 14 residues. The whole variable domain, filled in from reference TRBV11-2 and TRBJ1-1, reads EAGVAQSPRYKIIEKRQSVAFWCNPISGHATLYWYQQILGQGPKLLIQFQNNGVVDDSQLPKDRFSAERLKGVDSTLKIQPAKLEDSAVYLCASTTRAGHSEAFFGQGTRLTVV.

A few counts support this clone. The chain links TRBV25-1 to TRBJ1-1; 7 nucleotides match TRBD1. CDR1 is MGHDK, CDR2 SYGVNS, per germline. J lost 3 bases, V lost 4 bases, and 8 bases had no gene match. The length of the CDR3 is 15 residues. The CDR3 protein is CASSALPRGDTEAFF. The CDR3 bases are TGTGCCAGCAGTGCGCTTCCCAGGGGGGACACTGAAGCTTTCTTT. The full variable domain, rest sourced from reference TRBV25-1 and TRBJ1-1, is EADIYQTPRYLVIGTGKKITLECSQTMGHDKMYWYQQDPGMELHLIHYSYGVNSTEKGDLSSESTVSRIRTEHFPLTLESARPSHTSQYLCASSALPRGDTEAFFGQGTRLTVV.

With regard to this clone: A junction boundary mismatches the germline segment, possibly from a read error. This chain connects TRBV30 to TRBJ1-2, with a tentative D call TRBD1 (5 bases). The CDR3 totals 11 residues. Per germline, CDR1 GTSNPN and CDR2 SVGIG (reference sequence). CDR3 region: CAWTATDSRLF. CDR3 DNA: TGTGCCTGGACCGCCACAGACAGCCGCCTCTTC. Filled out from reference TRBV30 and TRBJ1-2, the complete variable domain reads SQTIHQWPATLVQPVGSPLSLECTVEGTSNPNLYWYRQAAGRGLQLLFYSVGIGQISSEVPQNLSASRPQDRQFILSSKKLLLSDSGFYLCAWTATDSRLFGSGTRLTVV.

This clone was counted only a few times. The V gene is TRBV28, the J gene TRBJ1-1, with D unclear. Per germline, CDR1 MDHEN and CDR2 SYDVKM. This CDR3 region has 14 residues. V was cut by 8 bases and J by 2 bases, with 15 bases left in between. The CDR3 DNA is TGTGCCAGCCCCCCCGGGGATGGTAACACTGAAGCTTTCTTT. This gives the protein CASPPGDGNTEAFF.

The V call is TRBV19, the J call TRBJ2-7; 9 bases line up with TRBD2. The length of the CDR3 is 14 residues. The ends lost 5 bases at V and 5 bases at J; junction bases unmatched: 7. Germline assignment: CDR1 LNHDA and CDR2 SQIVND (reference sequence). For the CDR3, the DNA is TGTGCCAGTAGTGCCCTAGCGGGATCAAACGAGCAGTACTTC. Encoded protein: CASSALAGSNEQYF.

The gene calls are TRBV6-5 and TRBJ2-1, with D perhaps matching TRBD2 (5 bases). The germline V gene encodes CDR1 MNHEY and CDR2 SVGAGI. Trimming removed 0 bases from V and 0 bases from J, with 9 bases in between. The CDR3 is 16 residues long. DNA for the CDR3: TGTGCCAGCAGTTACTCGTCGGACTCCTCCTACAATGAGCAGTTCTTC. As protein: CASSYSSDSSYNEQFF.

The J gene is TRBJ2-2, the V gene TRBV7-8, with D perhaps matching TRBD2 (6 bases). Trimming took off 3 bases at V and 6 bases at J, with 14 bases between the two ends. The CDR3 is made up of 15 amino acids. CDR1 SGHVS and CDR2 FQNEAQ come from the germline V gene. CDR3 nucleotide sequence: TGTGCCAGCAGCTTCGGGGGACGGTTCTCCGGGGAGCTGTTTTTT. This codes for CASSFGGRFSGELFF.

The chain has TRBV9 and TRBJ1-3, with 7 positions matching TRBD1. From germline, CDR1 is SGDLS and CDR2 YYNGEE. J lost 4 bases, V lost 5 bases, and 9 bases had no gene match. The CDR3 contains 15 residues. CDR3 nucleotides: TGTGCCAGCAGGCGAGGGGACAGTAAAGGAAACACCATATATTTT. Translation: CASRRGDSKGNTIYF.

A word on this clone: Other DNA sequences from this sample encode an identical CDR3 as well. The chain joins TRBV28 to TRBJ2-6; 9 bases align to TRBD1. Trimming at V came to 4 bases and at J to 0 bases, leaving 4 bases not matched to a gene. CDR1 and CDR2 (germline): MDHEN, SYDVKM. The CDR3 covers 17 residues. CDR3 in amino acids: CASSSGTGPSGANVLTF. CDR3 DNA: TGTGCCAGCAGTTCCGGGACAGGGCCCTCTGGGGCCAACGTCCTGACTTTC.

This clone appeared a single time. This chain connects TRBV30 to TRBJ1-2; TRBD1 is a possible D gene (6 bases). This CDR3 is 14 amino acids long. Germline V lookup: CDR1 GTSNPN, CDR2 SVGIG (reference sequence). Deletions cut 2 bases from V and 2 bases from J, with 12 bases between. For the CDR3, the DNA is TGTGCCTGGAGTCACAGGGACGCAAACTATGGCTACACCTTC. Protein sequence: CAWSHRDANYGYTF.

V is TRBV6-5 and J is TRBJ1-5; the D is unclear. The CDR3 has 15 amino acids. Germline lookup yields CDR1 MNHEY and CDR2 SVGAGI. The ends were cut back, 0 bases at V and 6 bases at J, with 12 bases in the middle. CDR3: CASSYSGGPGQPQHF. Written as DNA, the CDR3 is TGTGCCAGCAGTTACTCAGGCGGACCAGGTCAGCCCCAGCATTTT.

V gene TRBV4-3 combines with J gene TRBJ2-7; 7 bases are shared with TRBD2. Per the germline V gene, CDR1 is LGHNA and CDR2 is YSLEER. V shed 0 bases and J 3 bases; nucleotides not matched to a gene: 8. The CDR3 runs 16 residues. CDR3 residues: CASSQEVLAEYYEQYF. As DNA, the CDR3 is TGCGCCAGCAGCCAAGAAGTCCTAGCGGAGTACTACGAGCAGTACTTC.